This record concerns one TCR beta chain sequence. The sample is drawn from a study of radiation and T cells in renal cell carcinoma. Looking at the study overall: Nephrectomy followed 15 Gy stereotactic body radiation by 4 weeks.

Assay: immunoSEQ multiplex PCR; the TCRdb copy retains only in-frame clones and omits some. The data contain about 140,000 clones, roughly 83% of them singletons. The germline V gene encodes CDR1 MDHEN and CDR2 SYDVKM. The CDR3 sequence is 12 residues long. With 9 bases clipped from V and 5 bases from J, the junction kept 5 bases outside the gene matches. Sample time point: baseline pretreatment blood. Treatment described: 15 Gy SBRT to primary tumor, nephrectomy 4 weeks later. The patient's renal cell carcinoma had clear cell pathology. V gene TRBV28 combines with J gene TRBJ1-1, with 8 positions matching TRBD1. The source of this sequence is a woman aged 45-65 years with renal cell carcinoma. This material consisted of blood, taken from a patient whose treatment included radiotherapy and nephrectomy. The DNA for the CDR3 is TGTGCCAGTAGGACAGGGCGGACTGAAGCTTTCTTT. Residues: CASRTGRTEAFF.